This T cell receptor (beta chain) was recovered during a study of cytomegalovirus exposure and HLA in healthy donors. As concerns this clone: Its antigen is as yet unknown.

Primers: 60 Vbeta forward and 13 Jbeta reverse. TCRdb keeps only in-frame clones here, not all; method: immunoSEQ multiplex PCR. The table has around 120,000 clones, 70% to 80% seen once. CDR1 is SGHAT and CDR2 is FQNNGV in the germline V gene. The CDR3 has 13 amino acids. Trimming took 0 bases from V and 7 from J, leaving 10 bases between them. Regarding the study as a whole: Association of roughly 17,000 TCR beta sequences with HLA alleles was found at 0.05 false discovery rate in a later analysis. Most of the CMV-associated TCR beta chains (in a later analysis) appeared to be HLA-restricted. Rare TCR sequences predominated, though certain public TCRs were found in many donors. Follow-up analysis later connected one missense variant in DCLRE1C with trimming of TCR beta V- and J-genes.

This chain links TRBV11-2 with TRBJ2-7; no clear D. The TCR originated in a woman in her 50s in good health and CMV-seropositive. Sequencing input: PBMCs. This CDR3 reads CASSLEGFGEQYF. CDR3 DNA sequence: TGTGCCAGCAGCTTAGAGGGTTTCGGGGAGCAGTACTTC.